These 29 T cell receptor beta chains were sequenced from one sample in a study of CD8+CD57+ T cells in acquired aplastic anemia (dated by TCRdb to 2016 to 2018). Expansion of CD8+CD57+ cells had been shown by flow cytometry in the patients chosen for sequencing. Sequencing was performed on an Illumina HiSeq 2000. Genomic DNA served as template for TCR beta VDJ combination and CDR3 sequence profiling. Through fastp at Q25 and MiXCR, TCRdb rebuilt clones from the public reads, retaining in-frame beta chains. When rows share a CDR3 protein, they turn into one entry using the most common DNA and genes. This sample holds 300,000 or so distinct CDR3 sequences; approximately 60% were observed only once. Jointly, the top ten make up 1% to 1.5% of the sample. Material: sorted CD4+, CD8+, or CD8+CD57+ T cells (not recorded which) from PBMCs. These receptors were collected from a human donor with aplastic anemia.

This rearrangement joins TRBV20-1 to TRBJ1-5, with 8 nucleotides matching TRBD2. The DNA end favors TRBJ2-3, so the J call may be wrong. In germline, CDR1 is DFQATT, CDR2 SNEGSKA (reference sequence). CDR3 length: 15 residues. The CDR3 coding sequence is TGCAGTGCTAGAGCTCCCGGGAGGGTCTCAGATACGCAGTATTTT. Protein sequence: CSARAPGRVSDTQYF.

The V and J genes are TRBV5-1 and TRBJ2-1, with D uncertain. Trimming stripped 3 bases from V and 8 bases from J, with 9 bases between. CDR3 length: 12 residues. Germline CDR1 and CDR2: SGHRS and YFSETQ. The CDR3 region has the DNA TGCGCCAGCAGCTGGGGTCGGGATGAGCAGTTCTTC. It translates to CASSWGRDEQFF.

In this sample, this clonotype turned up many times. The chain couples TRBV10-3 to TRBJ2-1; maybe TRBD2 (6 bases). The germline CDR1 and CDR2 sequences are ENHRY and SYGVKD. V was trimmed by 4 bases and J by 4 bases, leaving 14 bases between them. The CDR3 covers 15 residues. CDR3 in DNA: TGTGCCATCAGTGGCGGGGCGGGACGGTACAATGAGCAGTTCTTC. It translates to CAISGGAGRYNEQFF.

This clonotype was counted many times. The rearrangement joins TRBV11-2 to TRBJ1-1; no definite D call. Germline CDR1 SGHAT, CDR2 FQNNGV. The CDR3 covers 14 residues. Trimming removed 2 bases at V and 4 bases at J, with 11 bases between. CDR3 nucleotides: TGTGCCAGCAGCTTACAGGCCTGGGGCACTGAAGCTTTCTTT. Its translation is CASSLQAWGTEAFF.

The chain carries TRBV2 and TRBJ2-3; unclear D gene. This CDR3 is 13 amino acids long. Trimming pared 6 bases from V and 2 bases from J, leaving 9 bases between. CDR1 and CDR2 from the germline V gene are SNHLY and FYNNEI. This CDR3 is CASSPPITDTQYF. The CDR3 nucleotides are TGTGCCAGCAGCCCCCCGATCACAGATACGCAGTATTTT.

The J gene is TRBJ2-7, the V gene TRBV29-1; a possible D gene is TRBD2 (7 bases). CDR1 SQVTM and CDR2 ANQGSEA come from the germline V gene. The CDR3 loop spans 14 amino acids. V was clipped by 7 bases and J by 3 bases, with 19 bases between them. CDR3 sequence (DNA): TGCAGCGCCAGCAGCTGGGGGGGCGGCTACGAGCAGTACTTC. This encodes CSASSWGGGYEQYF.

J is TRBJ2-1 and V is TRBV12-3 or TRBV12-4, with D uncertain. Trimming took off 2 bases at V and 8 bases at J, with 7 bases between the two ends. CDR3 size: 12 residues. The CDR3 bases are TGTGCCAGCAGTTTAAACGTCGATGAGCAGTTCTTC. Its translation: CASSLNVDEQFF.

This clonotype occurred a few times. The chain has TRBV20-1 and TRBJ1-1, with D unclear. Per the germline V gene, CDR1 is DFQATT and CDR2 is SNEGSKA (reference sequence). V was pared by 4 bases and J by 7 bases, with 16 bases between. The CDR3 contains 13 residues. CDR3 DNA sequence: TGCAGTGCTACTAGCGGAGGTTACAATGAAGCTTTCTTT. Translating gives CSATSGGYNEAFF.

The chain joins TRBV2 to TRBJ2-3, with D perhaps TRBD2 (5 bases). The CDR3 consists of 12 residues. Trimming removed 8 bases at V and 9 bases at J, with 15 bases between. Germline assignment: CDR1 SNHLY and CDR2 FYNNEI. In DNA, the CDR3 is TGTGCCAGCGGACTGGGTCTGTTCACGCAGTATTTT. Amino acid sequence: CASGLGLFTQYF. Full variable domain (remainder filled in from reference TRBV2 and TRBJ2-3): EPEVTQTPSHQVTQMGQEVILRCVPISNHLYFYWYRQILGQKVEFLVSFYNNEISEKSEIFDDQFSVERPDGSNFTLKIRSTKLEDSAMYFCASGLGLFTQYFGPGTRLTVL.

On this clonotype itself: Germline is not matched at one junction end, which may reflect a read error. The gene calls are TRBV7-9 and TRBJ2-2, with D perhaps matching TRBD1 (6 bases). Germline V gene sequence: CDR1 SEHNR, CDR2 FQNEAQ (reference sequence). This CDR3 has 16 amino acids. CDR3 in DNA: TGCGCCAGCAGCTTGGAAACAGGGCTTTATCACGGGGAGCTGTTTTTT. Translation: CASSLETGLYHGELFF.

The chain employs TRBV7-3 and TRBJ2-1, with TRBD2 matching over 10 bases. CDR3 length: 14 residues. Germline CDR1 SGHTA, CDR2 FQGTGA. With 3 bases clipped from V and 8 bases from J, the junction kept 4 bases outside the gene matches. CDR3 DNA sequence: TGTGCCAGCAGCTTGAGCGGGGGGGCCCATGAGCAGTTCTTC. Protein product: CASSLSGGAHEQFF.

J is TRBJ1-4 and V is TRBV3-1; D ambiguous. V lost 6 bases, J lost 3 bases, and 11 bases lay in between. The CDR3 extends over 14 amino acids. Germline V CDR1 and CDR2: LGHDT, YNNKEL (reference sequence). The CDR3 bases are TGTGCCAGCAGGTGTGGCAACTCTAATGAAAAACTGTTTTTT. Protein sequence: CASRCGNSNEKLFF.

This clonotype was counted many times. The gene calls are TRBV9 and TRBJ2-3, with TRBD2 identical over 11 bases. Germline CDR1 reads SGDLS; CDR2 reads YYNGEE. J gave up 1 base and V 0 bases, and 7 bases lay outside the gene matches. The CDR3 sequence is 18 residues long. CDR3 loop: CASSVALAGVIGTDTQYF. CDR3 nucleotides: TGTGCCAGCAGCGTAGCACTAGCGGGAGTTATAGGCACAGATACGCAGTATTTT.

V is TRBV7-2 and J is TRBJ2-7; possible D gene TRBD2, 7 bases. The CDR3 is 14 amino acids. Germline CDR1 and CDR2: SGHTA and FQGNSA. V dropped 5 bases and J dropped 5 bases, with 16 bases sitting between them. CDR3 region: CASSHRGGLDEQYF. CDR3 DNA: TGTGCCAGCAGCCATAGGGGGGGCTTGGACGAGCAGTACTTC.

The chain couples TRBV15 to TRBJ1-2, with 8 nucleotides matching TRBD1. The CDR3 is made up of 15 amino acids. V was pared by 1 base and J by 7 bases, with 8 bases of the junction left unmatched. Per the germline V gene, CDR1 is LNHNV and CDR2 is YYDKDF (reference sequence). The CDR3 protein is CATSRGGATGGGYTF. The CDR3 nucleotides read TGTGCCACCAGCAGAGGGGGGGCAACAGGGGGTGGCTACACCTTC.

This clonotype appeared a few times. This rearrangement joins TRBV10-3 to TRBJ1-1; 7 bases match TRBD1. CDR1 is ENHRY and CDR2 is SYGVKD in the germline V gene. Trimming removed 11 bases from V and 1 base from J; junction bases left unmatched: 7. The CDR3 covers 13 residues. The CDR3 sequence is CAVNRGKNTEAFF. In DNA, the CDR3 is TGTGCCGTCAACAGGGGAAAGAACACTGAAGCTTTCTTT.

With regard to this clonotype: The conserved closing phenylalanine or tryptophan is absent in this CDR3, likely reflecting a read error. This chain uses TRBV15 with TRBJ2-6; D not certain. Per germline, CDR1 LNHNV and CDR2 YYDKDF (reference sequence). V lost 0 bases and J lost 1, with 10 bases in between. This CDR3 has 17 amino acids. CDR3 bases: TGTGCCACCAGCAGAGATAGGCGACTTTCTGGGGCCAACGTCCTGACTATC. It yields the protein CATSRDRRLSGANVLTI.

The chain combines TRBV6-2 or TRBV6-3 with TRBJ1-2; D perhaps matches TRBD1 (6 bases). Trimming took 6 bases from V and 5 from J, leaving 7 bases between them. CDR1 and CDR2 (germline): MNHEY, SVGEGT. The CDR3 contains 11 residues. The CDR3 region has the DNA TGTGCCAGCAGACAGGGTTATGGCTACACCTTC. It is translated as CASRQGYGYTF.

This chain links TRBV2 with TRBJ1-6, with D perhaps matching TRBD1 (5 bases). Germline loops: CDR1 SNHLY, CDR2 FYNNEI. This CDR3 has 14 amino acids. Trimming stripped 7 bases from V and 4 bases from J, with 11 bases between. CDR3 loop: CASTPQVYNSPLHF. Here the CDR3 DNA reads TGTGCCAGCACTCCACAGGTGTATAATTCACCCCTCCACTTT.

This clonotype occurred many times. V is TRBV20-1 and J is TRBJ2-2, with D unresolved. Trimming removed 5 bases from V and 5 bases from J, with 12 bases in between. The CDR3 covers 13 residues. CDR1 is DFQATT and CDR2 is SNEGSKA in the germline V gene (reference sequence). CDR3 DNA sequence: TGCAGTGCTCCCAGAGACGGGACCGGGGAGCTGTTTTTT. This translates into CSAPRDGTGELFF.

This clonotype was found many times. This chain connects TRBV5-5 to TRBJ1-6; 7 nucleotides match TRBD1. CDR3 size: 16 residues. Looked up from germline, CDR1 is SGHKS and CDR2 is YYEKEE (reference sequence). Germline trimming cut 4 bases from V and 9 bases from J; bases unmatched to any gene: 13. The CDR3 coding sequence is TGTGCCAGCAGCCCCGTTTACAGGGGACCGAGTTCACCCCTCCACTTT. Translating it yields CASSPVYRGPSSPLHF.

This rearrangement joins TRBV20-1 to TRBJ2-7; TRBD1 agrees at 9 bases. Per the germline V gene, CDR1 is DFQATT and CDR2 is SNEGSKA (reference sequence). Losses at the gene ends were 6 bases for V and 7 bases for J; bases not matched to a gene: 16. The CDR3 has 15 amino acids. The CDR3 sequence is CSAPKPGQGSQEQYF. The CDR3 DNA follows: TGCAGTGCCCCCAAACCGGGACAGGGCTCGCAGGAGCAGTACTTC.

The rearrangement joins TRBV29-1 to TRBJ1-2; D unclear. V dropped 1 base and J dropped 4 bases, with 13 bases sitting between them. There are 14 residues in the CDR3. Germline CDR1 SQVTM, CDR2 ANQGSEA. Written as DNA, the CDR3 is TGCAGCGTTGAAGGTGCGGCAGGACCCTATGGCTACACCTTC. Translated: CSVEGAAGPYGYTF.

This clonotype has ten or more counts. The rearrangement joins TRBV2 to TRBJ1-1; no reliable D call. There are 12 residues in the CDR3. Germline values: CDR1 SNHLY, CDR2 FYNNEI. Trimming took off 7 bases at V and 3 bases at J, with 9 bases between the two ends. The CDR3: CASKAEYTEAFF. CDR3 nucleotide sequence: TGTGCCAGCAAGGCGGAGTACACTGAAGCTTTCTTT.

The chain couples TRBV19 to TRBJ2-7; D not resolved. CDR1 is LNHDA, CDR2 SQIVND, per germline (reference sequence). The CDR3 is made up of 11 amino acids. V was shortened by 4 bases and J by 8 bases, with 9 bases between the two germline ends. This CDR3 is CASSNQYKQYF. The DNA of the CDR3 is TGTGCCAGTAGTAACCAGTACAAGCAGTACTTC.

This chain uses TRBV5-1 with TRBJ1-1, with D uncertain. The CDR3 has 13 residues. V gave up 0 bases and J gave up 6 bases, with 9 bases separating them. The germline gives CDR1 SGHRS, CDR2 YFSETQ. CDR3 in amino acids: CASSLEPSSEAFF. CDR3 DNA sequence: TGCGCCAGCAGCTTGGAACCCAGTTCTGAAGCTTTCTTT.

The chain couples TRBV7-8 to TRBJ2-1; 16 nucleotides match TRBD2. This CDR3 has 16 residues. Germline V gene sequence: CDR1 SGHVS, CDR2 FQNEAQ. The junction had 7 bases not matched to a gene; V was cut back by 5 bases and J by 9 bases. The CDR3 DNA is TGTGCCAGCAGCCCTCCGGGACTAGCGGGGGGGCGTGAGCAGTTCTTC. It specifies CASSPPGLAGGREQFF. The full variable domain, with the rest looked up from reference TRBV7-8 and TRBJ2-1, is GAGVSQSPRYKVAKRGQDVALRCDPISGHVSLFWYQQALGQGPEFLTYFQNEAQLDKSGLPSDRFFAERPEGSVSTLKIQRTQQEDSAVYLCASSPPGLAGGREQFFGPGTRLTVL.

The rearrangement joins TRBV19 to TRBJ1-1; D unresolved. V was trimmed by 6 bases and J by 1 base, leaving 6 bases between them. Germline values: CDR1 LNHDA, CDR2 SQIVND (reference sequence). The CDR3 runs 12 residues. This chain's CDR3 is CASRAGNTEAFF. DNA of the CDR3: TGTGCCAGTAGGGCCGGGAACACTGAAGCTTTCTTT.

This sequence joins TRBV14 and TRBJ2-7, with 7 bases matching TRBD1. The CDR3 runs 18 residues. V was clipped by 5 bases and J by 0 bases; unmatched bases: 16. Germline V CDR1 and CDR2: SGHDN, FVKESK. The CDR3 here is CASSLGRLGTASSYEQYF. CDR3 in DNA: TGTGCCAGCAGCTTAGGCCGTCTTGGGACAGCGAGCTCCTACGAGCAGTACTTC.